This is a list of T cell receptor beta chains from one sample in a study of T cell changes during pregnancy in multiple sclerosis. Assay: immunoSEQ multiplex PCR; the TCRdb copy retains only in-frame clones and omits some. The sample lists around 59,000 clones; 85% to 95% were seen once. This specimen consisted of peripheral blood, obtained in the first trimester of pregnancy. These receptors all come from a female donor with multiple sclerosis, enrolled in a pregnancy study. The CDR3 runs from the conserved cysteine through the conserved F or W. The order of the fields is D gene, V gene, J gene, CDR3 DNA, CDR3 protein. D genes are given only for firm matches.

>TRBD1|TRBV6-5|TRBJ2-7
TGTGCCAGCAGTTTCCGGGACAGGGGTTACGAGCAGTACTTC
CASSFRDRGYEQYF
>TRBD1|TRBV18|TRBJ1-3
TGTGCCAGCTCACTATCGGGACAGGGGACGGGAAACACCATATATTTT
CASSLSGQGTGNTIYF
>NA|TRBV15|TRBJ1-2
TGTGCCACCAGCAGAGGGATAAACAAGGACTCTAACTATGGCTACACCTTC
CATSRGINKDSNYGYTF
>TRBD1|TRBV6-4|TRBJ2-3
TGTGCCAGCAGTGGGGGACAGGGACACACAGATACGCAGTATTTT
CASSGGQGHTDTQYF
>TRBD2|TRBV18|TRBJ2-1
TGTGCCAGCTCACCTCCTAGCGGGGGGGCCTACAATGAGCAGTTCTTC
CASSPPSGGAYNEQFF
>TRBD1|TRBV7-2|TRBJ1-4
TGTGCCAGCAGCATGACAGGGTTTGCAACTAATGAAAAACTGTTTTTT
CASSMTGFATNEKLFF
>TRBD2|TRBV6-4|TRBJ2-1
TGTGCCAGCAGCCCGGACCATCTAGCGGTCGGTGAGCAGTTCTTC
CASSPDHLAVGEQFF
>NA|TRBV5-6|TRBJ2-7
TGTGCCAGCAGCTTGACATCACCTTACGAGCAGTACTTC
CASSLTSPYEQYF
>NA|TRBV6-5|TRBJ2-5
TGTGCCAGCAGTTACGGGACAATCCAAGAGACCCAGTACTTC
CASSYGTIQETQYF
>TRBD2|TRBV11-2|TRBJ2-7
TGTGCCAGCAGCTTTCTAAGCGGGACCAGGGACGAGCAGTACTTC
CASSFLSGTRDEQYF
>NA|TRBV29-1|TRBJ1-2
TGCAGCGTTGGGGGGACTGGAGGCTACACCTTC
CSVGGTGGYTF
>NA|TRBV9|TRBJ1-2
TGTGCCAGCAGCGTAGGGGCCGGGAGTGGCTACACCTTC
CASSVGAGSGYTF
>NA|TRBV9|TRBJ1-1
TGTGCCAGCAGCGTAGATTTAGGGGCGGGGGTGAACACTGAAGCTTTCTTT
CASSVDLGAGVNTEAFF
>TRBD1|TRBV5-1|TRBJ2-7
TGCGCCAGCAGCGACAGGGTCTACGAGCAGTACTTC
CASSDRVYEQYF
>TRBD1|TRBV4-1|TRBJ1-3
TGCGCCAGCAGCCTGCGACAGGGAAGCTCTGGAAACACCATATATTTT
CASSLRQGSSGNTIYF